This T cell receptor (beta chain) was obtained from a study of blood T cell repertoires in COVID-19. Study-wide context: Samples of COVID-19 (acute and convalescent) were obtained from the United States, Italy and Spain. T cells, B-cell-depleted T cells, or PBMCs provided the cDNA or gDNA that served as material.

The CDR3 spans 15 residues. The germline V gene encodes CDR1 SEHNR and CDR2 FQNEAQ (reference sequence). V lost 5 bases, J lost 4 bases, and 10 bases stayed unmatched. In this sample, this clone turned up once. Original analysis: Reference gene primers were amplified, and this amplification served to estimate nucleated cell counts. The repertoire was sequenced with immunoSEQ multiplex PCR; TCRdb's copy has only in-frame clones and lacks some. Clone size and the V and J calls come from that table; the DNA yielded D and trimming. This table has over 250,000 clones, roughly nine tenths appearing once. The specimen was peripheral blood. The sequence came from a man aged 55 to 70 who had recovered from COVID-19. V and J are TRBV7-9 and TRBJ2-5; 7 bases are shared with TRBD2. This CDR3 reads CASSLSSVAGETQYF. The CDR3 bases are TGTGCCAGCAGCCTCTCGAGTGTAGCGGGAGAGACCCAGTACTTC.